This T cell receptor beta chain is from a study of blood T cell repertoires in COVID-19. Study background: Nucleic acid was either cDNA or gDNA, and it came from T cells, B-cell-depleted T cells, or PBMCs.

This clone has just a few counts. Profiling relied on immunoSEQ multiplex PCR, and the TCRdb table lists in-frame clones only, not all of them. This sample has some 220,000 clones, with around 85% found just once. The Seattle patients, enrolled during active infection, were followed longitudinally. The germline V gene encodes CDR1 SGHVS and CDR2 FNYEAQ. The CDR3 is 15 residues long. Trimming shortened V by 0 bases and J by 9 bases, and 12 bases separated the two germline ends. The source of this sequence is a woman aged 70 to 79 with COVID-19, enrolled during active disease. What was sequenced was peripheral blood. This rearrangement joins TRBV7-6 to TRBJ1-6, with a possible D match to TRBD1 (6 bases). CDR3: CASSLAFRGPSPLHF. DNA for the CDR3: TGTGCCAGCAGCTTAGCTTTCAGGGGTCCTTCACCCCTCCACTTT. The full variable domain, completed using reference TRBV7-6 and TRBJ1-6, is GAGVSQSPRYKVTKRGQDVALRCDPISGHVSLYWYRQALGQGPEFLTYFNYEAQQDKSGLPNDRFSAERPEGSISTLTIQRTEQRDSAMYRCASSLAFRGPSPLHFGNGTRLTVT.